This entry describes one TCR beta chain. No antigen is known for it. No qualities accompany the bases; no much larger clone lies one base away. The data belong to a study of blood T cell repertoires in COVID-19 (TCRdb year 2020). Turning to the overall study: Collaborator samples came from the United States, Italy and Spain and covered acute and convalescent phases of COVID-19. A freely available public database, intended as a resource for researchers studying the immune response to SARS-CoV-2, is where the repertoires were released. The prospective study material was composed of cDNA or gDNA derived from T cells, B-cell-depleted T cells, or PBMCs. Where HLA class I and class II types were available, the types were taken from metadata supplied by the sample provider, not from assay-based typing. Samples came from the ongoing ImmuneRACE study (first 160 participants) plus 1,254 subjects from 6 global collaborators. Deeply sampled blood TCRbeta repertoires from subjects exposed to, actively infected with, or recovered from COVID-19 were included in the dataset. Nearly every sample came with metadata listing a de-identified subject ID, COVID-19 status, age in years and sex. On the study overall, not on this receptor specifically: The amount of clinical and demographic metadata varied by source and participant and was provided uncurated.

TCRbeta CDR3 regions were amplified from genomic DNA using the immunoSEQ Assay, a bias-controlled multiplex PCR. The study's own analysis went as follows. The number of nucleated cells in each sample was estimated from the amplification of reference gene primers within the assay. Sequence reads were collapsed and filtered to measure the absolute abundance of every unique TCRbeta CDR3 rearrangement. For each sample, productive Simpson clonality was calculated as the square root of Simpson's diversity index over productive rearrangements. In its TCRdb copy, this immuneACCESS table keeps in-frame sequences only and misses some clones. Where compared with another copy, unresolved V genes explain less than half of these, and the others have no known cause. Clone size and V and J calls were adopted from that table, with D and trimming inferred from the DNA. The sample table contains about 310,000 clones; only one count was recorded for roughly nine tenths of them. Together, the top ten hold roughly 2.9% of the sample.

At one collaborating source in Seattle, patients were enrolled during active infection and were followed longitudinally through the course of disease. Whole blood was collected in K2EDTA tubes by collaborating institutions according to the institutions' own protocols. For TCRbeta analysis, collaborators shipped samples as frozen whole blood, isolated PBMCs, or DNA extracted from either of those sample types. The clonotype comes from a woman in her thirties with COVID-19, enrolled during active disease. Sequencing was carried out using peripheral blood.

The CDR3 has the sequence CASSDTRVNGYTF. The nucleotide sequence is TGTGCCAGCAGTGATACCAGGGTTAACGGCTACACCTTC. The chain is made from TRBV6-1 and TRBJ1-2, and the D gene may be TRBD1, 5 bases matching. From a lookup of the germline V gene, CDR1 and CDR2 are MNHNS and SASEGT. Inclusive of the bounding cysteine and phenylalanine, the CDR3 is 13 residues long. The DNA shown is the 39-base CDR3, in frame from base 1. The junction shows trimming of 3 bases on V and 8 bases on J, plus 13 bases between the germline ends.